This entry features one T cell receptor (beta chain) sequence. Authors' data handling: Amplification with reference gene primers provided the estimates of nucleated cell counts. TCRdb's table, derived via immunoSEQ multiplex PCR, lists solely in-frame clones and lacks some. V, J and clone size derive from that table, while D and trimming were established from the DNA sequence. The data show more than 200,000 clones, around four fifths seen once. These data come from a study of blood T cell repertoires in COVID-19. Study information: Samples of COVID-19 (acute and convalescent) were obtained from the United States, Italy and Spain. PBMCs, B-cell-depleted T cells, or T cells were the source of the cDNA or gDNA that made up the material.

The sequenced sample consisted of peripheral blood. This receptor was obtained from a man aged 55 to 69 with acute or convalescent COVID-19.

CDR3 nucleotides: TGTGCCAGCAGACCTAGCGGGAAGTACGAGCAGTACTTC. Its translation: CASRPSGKYEQYF. The chain combines TRBV7-8 with TRBJ2-7, with TRBD2 matching 9 bases. CDR1 is SGHVS and CDR2 is FQNEAQ in the germline V gene. CDR3 size: 13 residues. Losses at the gene ends were 6 bases for V and 4 bases for J; bases not matched to a gene: 4.